The rows below give T cell receptor beta chains drawn from one sample of a study of T cell repertoires in cytomegalovirus infection. TCRdb reprocessed the reads via MiXCR and lists one record per CDR3 protein. The sample contains about 300,000 distinct CDR3 sequences, roughly 9.3% of which appear only once. The specimen was PBMCs. The receptors here all came from a human donor in good health (CMV status not recorded). Some clones in this sample may be carry-over from other donors' samples. CDR3s include the opening cysteine and the closing phenylalanine or tryptophan. Fields, in order: CDR3 DNA, CDR3 protein, D gene, V gene, J gene, clone size. A D gene is named only where the DNA matches it firmly. Only some rows state a clone size, as once, few, many or a class for expanded clones.

cdr3_nt: TGTGCCAGCAGCTTAGAAAGGGCCCGCCCCGGATCGCAGTATTTT
cdr3_aa: CASSLERARPGSQYF
d_call: NA
v_call: TRBV7-2
j_call: TRBJ2-3
clone_size: many

cdr3_nt: TGTGCCAGCAGCCGCGGGACCGGCGAAGCTTTCTTT
cdr3_aa: CASSRGTGEAFF
d_call: NA
v_call: TRBV5-6
j_call: TRBJ1-1
clone_size: many

cdr3_nt: TGTGCCAGCAGTTACGCAGGGGCTCTTAGCTCCTATAATTCACCCCTCCACTTT
cdr3_aa: CASSYAGALSSYNSPLHF
d_call: NA
v_call: TRBV6-5
j_call: TRBJ1-6
clone_size: many

cdr3_nt: TGTGCCAGCAGCCTAGGCCGACGCGCCTTTAACTATGGCTACACCTTC
cdr3_aa: CASSLGRRAFNYGYTF
d_call: NA
v_call: TRBV13
j_call: TRBJ1-2
clone_size: NA

cdr3_nt: TGTGCCAGCAGTCCCGATCGATACTCTGGGGCCAACGTCCTGACTTTC
cdr3_aa: CASSPDRYSGANVLTF
d_call: NA
v_call: TRBV6-1
j_call: TRBJ2-6
clone_size: many

cdr3_nt: TGTGCCAGCAAGGTAGCGGGGACCCACAATGAGCAGTTCTTC
cdr3_aa: CASKVAGTHNEQFF
d_call: TRBD2
v_call: TRBV27
j_call: TRBJ2-1
clone_size: many

cdr3_nt: TGTGCCATCAGTGAGTCTTGGGACACTGAAGCTTTCTTT
cdr3_aa: CAISESWDTEAFF
d_call: NA
v_call: TRBV10-3
j_call: TRBJ1-1
clone_size: many

cdr3_nt: TGCAGTGTAGAAGGCAGGGAAACCTACGAGCAGTACTTC
cdr3_aa: CSVEGRETYEQYF
d_call: NA
v_call: TRBV20-1
j_call: TRBJ2-7
clone_size: many

cdr3_nt: TGTGCCAGCAGCTTCTTCCAGAACACTGAAGCTTTCTTT
cdr3_aa: CASSFFQNTEAFF
d_call: NA
v_call: TRBV13
j_call: TRBJ1-1
clone_size: many

cdr3_nt: TGTGCCATCCAGGCAGGCCACAATCAGCCCCAGCATTTT
cdr3_aa: CAIQAGHNQPQHF
d_call: NA
v_call: TRBV10-3
j_call: TRBJ1-5
clone_size: many

cdr3_nt: TGCAGTGCTGGGGCAGGGGGCAGCTATGGCTACACCTTC
cdr3_aa: CSAGAGGSYGYTF
d_call: TRBD1
v_call: TRBV20-1
j_call: TRBJ1-2
clone_size: many

cdr3_nt: TGTGCCAGCAGTCCCTCGAGGGTATACAATGAGCAGTTCTTC
cdr3_aa: CASSPSRVYNEQFF
d_call: NA
v_call: TRBV28
j_call: TRBJ2-1
clone_size: NA

cdr3_nt: TGCAGCGTTTACCAGGGCCTAAACACTGAAGCTTTCTTT
cdr3_aa: CSVYQGLNTEAFF
d_call: NA
v_call: TRBV29-1
j_call: TRBJ1-1
clone_size: few

cdr3_nt: TGCAGTGCTACCGGGACTACTTTATTGGATACGCAGTATTTT
cdr3_aa: CSATGTTLLDTQYF
d_call: TRBD2
v_call: TRBV20-1
j_call: TRBJ2-3
clone_size: NA

cdr3_nt: TGCAGCGCCCAACACGATCATGGCTACACCTTC
cdr3_aa: CSAQHDHGYTF
d_call: NA
v_call: TRBV29-1
j_call: TRBJ1-2
clone_size: few

cdr3_nt: TGTGCCAGCAGGACAGGGGAGTATCAGCCCCAGCATTTT
cdr3_aa: CASRTGEYQPQHF
d_call: TRBD1
v_call: TRBV6-5
j_call: TRBJ1-5
clone_size: many

cdr3_nt: TGTGCCAGCAGCCCCGAGGGTCCAGGCTACGCGAACACCGGGGAGCTGTTTTTT
cdr3_aa: CASSPEGPGYANTGELFF
d_call: NA
v_call: TRBV11-2
j_call: TRBJ2-2
clone_size: many

cdr3_nt: TGCAGTGCCAATAATCCGAGCTCCTATAATTCACCCCTCCACTTT
cdr3_aa: CSANNPSSYNSPLHF
d_call: NA
v_call: TRBV20-1
j_call: TRBJ1-6
clone_size: many